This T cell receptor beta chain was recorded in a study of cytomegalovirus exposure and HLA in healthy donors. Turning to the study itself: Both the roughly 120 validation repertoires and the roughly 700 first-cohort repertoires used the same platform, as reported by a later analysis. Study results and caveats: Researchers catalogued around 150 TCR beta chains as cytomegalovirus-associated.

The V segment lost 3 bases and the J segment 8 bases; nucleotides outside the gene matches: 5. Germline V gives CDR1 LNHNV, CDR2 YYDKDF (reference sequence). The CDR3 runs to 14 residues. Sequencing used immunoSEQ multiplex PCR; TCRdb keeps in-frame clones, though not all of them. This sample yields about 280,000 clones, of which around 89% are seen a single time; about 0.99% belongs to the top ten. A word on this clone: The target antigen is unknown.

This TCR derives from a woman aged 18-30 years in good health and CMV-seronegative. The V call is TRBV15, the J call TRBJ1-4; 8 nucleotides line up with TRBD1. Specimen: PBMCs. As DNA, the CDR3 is TGTGCCACCAGCAGGGACAGGGTGGGGGAAAAACTGTTTTTT. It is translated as CATSRDRVGEKLFF.